This T cell receptor beta chain was identified in a study of technical replicates of blood from several donors. Profiled with immunoSEQ multiplex PCR; TCRdb holds only in-frame clones, not every one. The sample carries 60,000 to 85,000 clones, approximately 96% recorded once. Germline CDR1 reads WSHSY; CDR2 reads SAAADI. The V segment lost 5 bases and the J segment 5 bases; nucleotides outside the gene matches: 19. This CDR3 comprises 19 residues. The chain recombines TRBV10-2 with TRBJ2-3; 10 bases agree with TRBD1. The receptor was isolated from a human donor in good health. Sequenced input: T cells isolated from PBMCs. The CDR3 spells CASSPPGQGRISRQDTQYF. The DNA of the CDR3 is TGCGCCAGCAGTCCTCCGGGACAGGGGAGAATATCTAGGCAAGATACGCAGTATTTT.